The 9 T cell receptor beta chains presented below share a single source sample, sequenced in a study of long-term antiretroviral therapy in people with HIV. The run of the v3.0 immunoSEQ assay was at survey level. Using immunoSEQ multiplex PCR, the repertoire was profiled, and TCRdb retains in-frame clones only, with some absent. The table records roughly 30,000 clones, 70% to 90% of them present only once. The specimen comprised unsorted PBMCs, sampled 1.8 years after starting antiretroviral therapy. These TCRs come from a young woman with HIV.

V usage is TRBV4-1 and J usage is TRBJ2-3, with D maybe TRBD1 (6 bases). The CDR3 contains 16 residues. Looked up from germline, CDR1 is MGHRA and CDR2 is YSYEKL. The V end lost 3 bases, the J end lost 2 bases, and 15 bases lay between the germline ends. CDR3 residues: CASSHRQVLFTDTQYF. DNA for the CDR3: TGCGCCAGCAGCCATAGACAGGTTCTCTTCACAGATACGCAGTATTTT.

The V and J genes are TRBV29-1 and TRBJ2-1; D gene unclear. CDR3 length: 14 residues. Per germline, CDR1 SQVTM and CDR2 ANQGSEA. V was cut by 1 base and J by 4 bases, with 11 bases left in between. The CDR3 bases are TGCAGCGTTGAAGTGGGAAGGAATTACAATGAGCAGTTCTTC. Its protein product is CSVEVGRNYNEQFF.

This chain connects TRBV6-1 to TRBJ2-7; D is ambiguous. The CDR3 spans 10 residues. The V and J ends lost 8 bases and 5 bases respectively, with 7 bases between them. The germline V gene has CDR1 MNHNS and CDR2 SASEGT. In nucleotides, the CDR3 is TGTGCCAGCGTCGAAGACGAGCAGTACTTC. Its translation: CASVEDEQYF.

V and J are TRBV19 and TRBJ1-4; no clear D gene. This CDR3 has 16 amino acids. Trimming left V 7 bases short and J 0 bases short, with 15 bases between. Germline values: CDR1 LNHDA, CDR2 SQIVND (reference sequence). CDR3 DNA sequence: TGTGCCAGTACCGACGGCCGAGTTGCAACTAATGAAAAACTGTTTTTT. Translating it yields CASTDGRVATNEKLFF.

V usage is TRBV6-1 and J usage is TRBJ1-1, with no clear D. This CDR3 is built from 17 residues. V dropped 1 base and J dropped 0 bases, with 15 bases sitting between them. Germline CDR1 MNHNS, CDR2 SASEGT. In nucleotides, the CDR3 is TGTGCCAGCAGTGAAGGGACCGCCTGGTATCTGAACACTGAAGCTTTCTTT. Protein sequence: CASSEGTAWYLNTEAFF.

The rearrangement joins TRBV4-3 to TRBJ1-3; D gene unclear. Looked up from germline, CDR1 is LGHNA and CDR2 is YSLEER. The CDR3 contains 17 residues. The germline V and J ends were trimmed by 0 bases and 6 bases, with 18 bases remaining between them. CDR3 DNA: TGCGCCAGCAGCCAAGATCCCCCCTCGGGGTTCCAAAACACCATATATTTT. Its protein product is CASSQDPPSGFQNTIYF.

The table lists this clone with a count of one. The genes are TRBV6-5 and TRBJ1-1; TRBD1 might be the D (5 bases). V lost 7 bases, J lost 5 bases, and 8 bases lay in between. Germline V gene data show CDR1 as MNHEY and CDR2 as SVGAGI. The CDR3 is 11 residues long. CDR3 protein: CASIGGTEAFF. The DNA for the CDR3 is TGTGCCAGCATTGGGGGTACTGAAGCTTTCTTT.

The V call is TRBV10-3, the J call TRBJ2-1; possible D gene TRBD2, 6 bases. Germline V CDR1 and CDR2: ENHRY, SYGVKD. The V and J ends lost 0 bases and 8 bases respectively, with 14 bases between them. This CDR3 spans 15 amino acids. The CDR3 nucleotides read TGTGCCATCAGTGAGTCGAGGGGACTTACTGATGAGCAGTTCTTC. This codes for CAISESRGLTDEQFF.

The chain links TRBV7-9 to TRBJ2-3, with D possibly being TRBD2 (5 bases). The CDR3 extends over 14 amino acids. The V and J ends lost 2 bases and 0 bases respectively, with 6 bases between them. In germline, CDR1 is SEHNR, CDR2 FQNEAQ (reference sequence). The CDR3 bases are TGTGCCAGCAGCTTAAGCGGAAGCACAGATACGCAGTATTTT. This sequence encodes CASSLSGSTDTQYF. Based on the CDR3 plus reference TRBV7-9 and TRBJ2-3, the full variable domain is DTGVSQNPRHKITKRGQNVTFRCDPISEHNRLYWYRQTLGQGPEFLTYFQNEAQLEKSRLLSDRFSAERPKGSFSTLEIQRTEQGDSAMYLCASSLSGSTDTQYFGPGTRLTVL.